The 22 T cell receptor beta chains listed next were all sequenced from one sample in a study of PD-1 blockade in classical Hodgkin lymphoma. Relapse was seen in all patients after autologous stem cell transplantation, and brentuximab vedotin exposure was variable. Using immunoSEQ multiplex PCR, the repertoire was profiled, and TCRdb retains in-frame clones only, with some absent. The sample records roughly 150,000 clones, about 78% being singletons. Specimen: peripheral blood mononuclear cells (PBMCs), collected before the second cycle of nivolumab. The source of these receptors is a human donor with classical Hodgkin lymphoma.

J is TRBJ2-7 and V is TRBV6-6; TRBD2 is a possible D gene (5 bases). The germline V gene has CDR1 MNHNY and CDR2 SVGAGI (reference sequence). V was clipped by 2 bases and J by 7 bases, with 12 bases between them. The CDR3 spans 13 residues. CDR3 nucleotides: TGTGCCAGCAGTTACGCCGGGGTGGGAGAGCAGTACTTC. Amino acid sequence: CASSYAGVGEQYF.

On this clone: Germline is not matched at one junction end, which may reflect a read error. This sequence joins TRBV29-1 and TRBJ2-5, with a possible D match to TRBD1 (6 bases). Germline V gene lookup returns CDR1 SQVTM and CDR2 ANQGSEA. CDR3 length: 13 residues. The DNA for the CDR3 is TGCAGCGTTGAAGCCACACAGGGAGAGTCCCAGTACTTC. This encodes CSVEATQGESQYF. Drawing the rest from reference TRBV29-1 and TRBJ2-5, the complete variable domain is SAVISQKPSRDICQRGTSLTIQCQVDSQVTMMFWYRQQPGQSLTLIATANQGSEATYESGFVIDKFPISRPNLTFSTLTVSNMSPEDSSIYLCSVEATQGESQYFGPGTRLLVL.

The genes are TRBV2 and TRBJ2-3, with TRBD1 as a possible D gene (6 bases). Germline V gene lookup returns CDR1 SNHLY and CDR2 FYNNEI. This CDR3 comprises 10 residues. V lost 11 bases and J lost 4, with 7 bases in between. This CDR3 is CAGGPDTQYF. The CDR3 coding sequence is TGTGCCGGGGGCCCAGATACGCAGTATTTT.

The chain combines TRBV5-1 with TRBJ1-2, with TRBD1 identical over 8 bases. V lost 0 bases, J lost 7 bases, and 2 bases stayed unmatched. The germline gives CDR1 SGHRS, CDR2 YFSETQ. The CDR3 totals 13 residues. This CDR3 reads CASSLAGGGGYTF. The CDR3 DNA reads TGCGCCAGCAGCTTGGCAGGGGGCGGTGGCTACACCTTC.

This chain connects TRBV9 to TRBJ2-3; D gene ambiguous. This CDR3 is 15 amino acids long. V dropped 2 bases and J dropped 4 bases, with 14 bases sitting between them. CDR1 and CDR2 (germline): SGDLS, YYNGEE. Written as DNA, the CDR3 is TGTGCCAGCAGCGTCCCCGGTGGTGGGCCAGATACGCAGTATTTT. The encoded protein is CASSVPGGGPDTQYF. Looking up the rest from reference TRBV9 and TRBJ2-3 gives the full variable domain: DSGVTQTPKHLITATGQRVTLRCSPRSGDLSVYWYQQSLDQGLQFLIQYYNGEERAKGNILERFSAQQFPDLHSELNLSSLELGDSALYFCASSVPGGGPDTQYFGPGTRLTVL.

The chain has TRBV6-5 and TRBJ1-5; D remains unclear. This CDR3 region has 10 residues. Germline V gives CDR1 MNHEY, CDR2 SVGAGI. CDR3 protein: CVISNQPQHF. The CDR3 DNA reads TGTGTAATTAGCAATCAGCCCCAGCATTTT.

The chain carries TRBV7-9 and TRBJ2-1; 15 bases are shared with TRBD2. Germline V gives CDR1 SEHNR, CDR2 FQNEAQ (reference sequence). The CDR3 covers 15 residues. Losses at the gene ends were 5 bases for V and 9 bases for J; bases not matched to a gene: 5. CDR3 sequence (DNA): TGTGCCAGCAGCCCCGGACTAGCGGGAGGGGGTGAGCAGTTCTTC. Protein product: CASSPGLAGGGEQFF. The entire variable domain, with the rest obtained from reference TRBV7-9 and TRBJ2-1, is as follows: DTGVSQNPRHKITKRGQNVTFRCDPISEHNRLYWYRQTLGQGPEFLTYFQNEAQLEKSRLLSDRFSAERPKGSFSTLEIQRTEQGDSAMYLCASSPGLAGGGEQFFGPGTRLTVL.

Only one count was recorded for this clone. The chain employs TRBV4-2 and TRBJ2-1; D uncertain. Germline assignment: CDR1 LGHNA and CDR2 YNFKEQ. Deletions cut 3 bases from V and 3 bases from J, with 6 bases between. The CDR3 is 13 residues long. CDR3 DNA sequence: TGTGCCAGCAGCCATGACATCTACAATGAGCAGTTCTTC. This encodes CASSHDIYNEQFF.

In its sample, this clone was seen a few times. The chain uses TRBV5-1 and TRBJ2-1; D gene uncertain. The V gene lost 4 bases and the J gene lost 7 bases, with 6 bases spanning the gap. The CDR3 is 11 amino acids. In germline, CDR1 is SGHRS, CDR2 YFSETQ. The DNA of the CDR3 is TGCGCCAGCAGCGAGTGGAATGAGCAGTTCTTC. This codes for CASSEWNEQFF.

This chain connects TRBV4-1 to TRBJ1-5; TRBD1 might be the D (5 bases). Trimming took off 4 bases at V and 3 bases at J, with 13 bases between the two ends. CDR1 and CDR2 from the germline V gene are MGHRA and YSYEKL. CDR3 length equals 15 residues. DNA of the CDR3: TGCGCCAGCAGCCTGAGCCGGGACGACAATCAGCCCCAGCATTTT. Amino acid sequence: CASSLSRDDNQPQHF.

The V call is TRBV28, the J call TRBJ1-5; D unclear. The CDR3 contains 12 residues. Per germline, CDR1 MDHEN and CDR2 SYDVKM. V lost 6 bases and J lost 4, with 7 bases in between. The CDR3 is CASRSPNQPQHF. CDR3 in DNA: TGTGCCAGCAGGAGTCCTAATCAGCCCCAGCATTTT.

This chain links TRBV4-1 with TRBJ2-1; D gene ambiguous. Germline assignment: CDR1 MGHRA and CDR2 YSYEKL. Trimming shortened V by 1 base and J by 7 bases, and 8 bases separated the two germline ends. The CDR3 contains 13 residues. The CDR3 loop is CASSQGPRNEQFF. CDR3 nucleotides: TGCGCCAGCAGCCAAGGGCCGCGTAATGAGCAGTTCTTC.

The chain employs TRBV19 and TRBJ2-7; 11 bases match TRBD1. J gave up 3 bases and V 4 bases, and 5 bases lay outside the gene matches. Per the germline V gene, CDR1 is LNHDA and CDR2 is SQIVND (reference sequence). CDR3 length: 15 amino acids. The CDR3 nucleotides are TGTGCCAGTAGTACCCCGGACAGGGGGCTCTACGAGCAGTACTTC. Translation: CASSTPDRGLYEQYF.

The chain recombines TRBV19 with TRBJ1-5, with D possibly matching TRBD1 (5 bases). Germline V gene sequence: CDR1 LNHDA, CDR2 SQIVND (reference sequence). The length of the CDR3 is 15 residues. Trimming stripped 3 bases from V and 0 bases from J, with 9 bases between. CDR3 protein: CASSITGFSNQPQHF. CDR3 nucleotides: TGTGCCAGTAGTATTACAGGATTTAGCAATCAGCCCCAGCATTTT.

The genes are TRBV9 and TRBJ1-5; D not certain. Trimming left V 2 bases short and J 7 bases short, with 7 bases between. This CDR3 comprises 12 residues. CDR1 SGDLS and CDR2 YYNGEE come from the germline V gene. CDR3 loop: CASSVDGQPQHF. In DNA form, the CDR3 reads TGTGCCAGCAGCGTCGACGGCCAGCCCCAGCATTTT.

This clone appeared a few times. The rearrangement uses TRBV7-8 and TRBJ1-2; D call uncertain. Germline CDR1 and CDR2: SGHVS and FQNEAQ. This CDR3 contains 15 residues. The germline V and J ends were trimmed by 5 bases and 7 bases, with 20 bases remaining between them. Here the CDR3 DNA reads TGTGCCAGCAGCCCCCGGGATTGGGGAAACGGTGGCTACACCTTC. This codes for CASSPRDWGNGGYTF.

The V gene is TRBV12-5, the J gene TRBJ2-1, with D unclear. Germline V gives CDR1 LGHNT, CDR2 FRNRAP. Between the trimmed V and J ends, which lost 2 bases and 10 bases, there was a span of 18 bases. This CDR3 region has 15 residues. The CDR3 loop is CASGLSLDPNLEQFF. The CDR3 DNA is TGTGCTAGTGGTTTGTCCCTAGACCCTAACCTAGAGCAGTTCTTC.

The chain is built from TRBV5-6 and TRBJ1-3; D remains unclear. Germline V CDR1 and CDR2: SGHDT, YYEEEE. The CDR3 contains 15 residues. The V end was cut by 0 bases, the J end by 1 base, with 8 bases between. The CDR3 nucleotides are TGTGCCAGCAGCTTGGCGGCTGGGTCTGGAAACACCATATATTTT. Encoded protein: CASSLAAGSGNTIYF.

The chain employs TRBV7-3 and TRBJ2-3; D is ambiguous. Germline V CDR1 and CDR2: SGHTA, FQGTGA. V was clipped by 1 base and J by 0 bases, with 17 bases between them. This CDR3 is 18 amino acids long. This CDR3 is CASSLKGHGMRSTDTQYF. The CDR3 nucleotides are TGTGCCAGCAGCTTAAAAGGGCATGGGATGAGGAGCACAGATACGCAGTATTTT.

The V gene is TRBV6-6, the J gene TRBJ1-1, with D tentatively TRBD1 (5 bases). Trimming removed 11 bases from V and 1 base from J, with 14 bases in between. The V gene's germline CDR1 is MNHNY and CDR2 SVGAGI (reference sequence). The CDR3 has 13 amino acids. This CDR3 reads CAACGQGNTEAFF. Written as DNA, the CDR3 is TGTGCCGCATGCGGGCAGGGGAACACTGAAGCTTTCTTT.

The chain couples TRBV4-3 to TRBJ2-7; weak D call: TRBD2 (6 bases). V lost 1 base and J lost 5, with 9 bases in between. Per the germline V gene, CDR1 is LGHNA and CDR2 is YSLEER. CDR3 length: 13 residues. This CDR3 reads CASSQGPSDEQYF. The DNA for the CDR3 is TGCGCCAGCAGCCAAGGCCCTAGCGACGAGCAGTACTTC.

For the CDR3, the DNA is TGTGCCTGGACCGTCGGGGGGGAGTACACTGAAGCTTTCTTT. This encodes CAWTVGGEYTEAFF. The V gene is TRBV30, the J gene TRBJ1-1; perhaps TRBD1 as D (5 bases). CDR1 GTSNPN and CDR2 SVGIG come from the germline V gene (reference sequence). The CDR3 is 14 residues long. Trimming shortened V by 4 bases and J by 3 bases, and 15 bases separated the two germline ends.